This T cell receptor (beta chain) comes out of a study of blood T cell repertoires in COVID-19. About the study: COVID-19 samples from acute and convalescent phases originated in the United States, Italy and Spain.

As originally analysed: Nucleated cell number was recorded as an estimate derived from reference gene primer amplification. The repertoire was sequenced with immunoSEQ multiplex PCR; TCRdb's copy has only in-frame clones and lacks some. V and J calls and clone size are those listed in that table; D and trimming were worked out from the DNA. The sample records about 40,000 clones, nearly 90% being singletons. CDR3 size: 14 residues. Trimming cost V 6 bases and J 5 bases; bases outside gene matches: 5. The germline V gene encodes CDR1 MDHEN and CDR2 SYDVKM. Sequenced material: peripheral blood. J is TRBJ1-4 and V is TRBV28, with 8 bases lining up with TRBD1. The TCR was taken from a man aged 55 to 69 with COVID-19, enrolled during active disease. The CDR3 DNA reads as TGTGCCAGCAGCGGACAGGGCCAGAATGAAAAACTGTTTTTT. This encodes CASSGQGQNEKLFF. Full variable domain (missing parts from reference TRBV28 and TRBJ1-4): DVKVTQSSRYLVKRTGEKVFLECVQDMDHENMFWYRQDPGLGLRLIYFSYDVKMKEKGDIPEGYSVSREKKERFSLILESASTNQTSMYLCASSGQGQNEKLFFGSGTQLSVL.